A selection of T cell receptor beta chains follows, all from one sample in a study of cytomegalovirus exposure and HLA in healthy donors. The repertoire was sequenced with immunoSEQ multiplex PCR; TCRdb's copy has only in-frame clones and lacks some. This sample has about 200,000 clones, with about three quarters found just once. Sequencing used PBMCs. Receptors originate from a man aged 18 to 29 in good health and CMV-seronegative. The CDR3 runs from the conserved cysteine through the conserved F or W. A D gene is named only where the DNA matches it firmly. Size is omitted from some rows. Given values are once, few, many or a class for expanded clones.

clone size	V gene	D gene	J gene	CDR3 DNA	CDR3 protein
few	TRBV6-4	.	TRBJ1-1	TGTGCCAGCAGCGCTACTTCGAACACTGAAGCTTTCTTT	CASSATSNTEAFF
once	TRBV28	.	TRBJ2-7	TGTGCCAGCAGTCCATCAGGGGTCCCCTTTTACGAGCAGTACTTC	CASSPSGVPFYEQYF
.	TRBV15	.	TRBJ2-5	TGTGCCACCAGCAAGGCGGATGGGGAGACCCAGTACTTC	CATSKADGETQYF
.	TRBV18	.	TRBJ1-2	TGTGCCAGCTCAGGGGGGGCTTATGGCTACACCTTC	CASSGGAYGYTF
.	TRBV7-8	.	TRBJ2-2	TGTGCCAGCACAACGGGAACAAACACCGGGGAGCTGTTTTTT	CASTTGTNTGELFF
.	TRBV7-2	.	TRBJ2-7	TGTGCCAGCAGCTTAGATTCGCTAGCGTACGAGCAGTACTTC	CASSLDSLAYEQYF
.	TRBV4-3	TRBD2	TRBJ2-1	TGCGCCAGCAGCCAAGATACCAGCGGGGGCTCCTACAATGAGCAGTTCTTC	CASSQDTSGGSYNEQFF
.	TRBV28	TRBD1	TRBJ2-5	TGTGCCAGCAGTTTATCGGGGACAGGGGAAGAGACCCAGTACTTC	CASSLSGTGEETQYF
.	TRBV5-6	.	TRBJ2-1	TGTGCCAGCAGCCACACCGGGGGTAGTGAGCAGTTCTTC	CASSHTGGSEQFF
.	TRBV28	TRBD1	TRBJ1-2	TGTGCCAGCAGTTCGGCCGGGACAGGAGCTAACTATGGCTACACCTTC	CASSSAGTGANYGYTF
.	TRBV18	.	TRBJ2-7	TGTGCCAGCTCACAACGGGACAACCCCTACGAGCAGTACTTC	CASSQRDNPYEQYF
.	TRBV2	.	TRBJ1-5	TGTGCCAGCAGCTTGAGTCAGCCCCAGCATTTT	CASSLSQPQHF
.	TRBV27	.	TRBJ1-3	TGTGCCAGCAGGAGTCACTCTGGAAACACCATATATTTT	CASRSHSGNTIYF
once	TRBV11-2	.	TRBJ2-3	TGTGCCAGCAGCCAACAGGGAGATACGCAGTATTTT	CASSQQGDTQYF
few	TRBV7-8	.	TRBJ2-1	TGTGCCAGCACCCGAGCCCGGCGTACGGGAGACAATGAGCAGTTCTTC	CASTRARRTGDNEQFF
.	TRBV9	TRBD2	TRBJ2-3	TGTGCCAGCAGCACTCTAGCGGGGGCCACAGATACGCAGTATTTT	CASSTLAGATDTQYF
.	TRBV6-5	TRBD1	TRBJ2-7	TGTGCCAGCAGTACCCGGGACAGGGGGAAAGGCGAGCAGTACTTC	CASSTRDRGKGEQYF
.	TRBV28	TRBD1	TRBJ2-4	TGTGCCAGCAGTACGACAGGGGGGAACATTCAGTACTTC	CASSTTGGNIQYF
.	TRBV5-1	.	TRBJ1-1	TGCGCCAGCAGCTTGACCAGGGTCGAGGTGAACACTGAAGCTTTCTTT	CASSLTRVEVNTEAFF
.	TRBV6-5	TRBD1	TRBJ1-5	TGTGCCAGCAGTTACTCCGGACAGGACAATCAGCCCCAGCATTTT	CASSYSGQDNQPQHF
.	TRBV6-6	.	TRBJ2-5	TGTGCCAGCAGTGGCTACAGTGAAGAGACCCAGTACTTC	CASSGYSEETQYF
.	TRBV28	.	TRBJ1-2	TGTGCCAGCAGTTTTACAGGACAGATTGAGCCCCTTAACTATGGCTACACCTTC	CASSFTGQIEPLNYGYTF
.	TRBV5-6	.	TRBJ1-3	TGTGCCAGTCGCGCCTGGAGCTCTGGAAACACCATATATTTT	CASRAWSSGNTIYF
.	TRBV10-3	TRBD1	TRBJ2-1	TGTGCCATCAGAGGGGACAGGGGGGACAATGAGCAGTTCTTC	CAIRGDRGDNEQFF
.	TRBV6-5	.	TRBJ1-2	TGTGCCAGCAGTGTTACTCAGGGTGACTATGGCTACACCTTC	CASSVTQGDYGYTF
.	TRBV28	.	TRBJ1-1	TGTGCCAGCAGTTTAGGTCAGGGGAATGTTCCGGGCACTGAAGCTTTCTTT	CASSLGQGNVPGTEAFF
.	TRBV11-2	.	TRBJ1-5	TGTGCCAGCAGTGGGCAGGTCTATCAGCCCCAGCATTTT	CASSGQVYQPQHF
.	TRBV5-1	.	TRBJ2-1	TGCGCCAGCAGCACCGGGACAAACAATGAGCAGTTCTTC	CASSTGTNNEQFF
.	TRBV11-3	.	TRBJ2-7	TGTGCCAGCAGCTCGAGGGAGAGTTCCTCCTACGAGCAGTACTTC	CASSSRESSSYEQYF
many	TRBV30	.	TRBJ1-1	TGTGCCTTGAGCAGGGGATACACTGAAGCTTTCTTT	CALSRGYTEAFF
.	TRBV5-8	.	TRBJ1-2	TGTGCCAGCAACCCCTGGCGGGAAGCCCTCTACTATGGCTACACCTTC	CASNPWREALYYGYTF
.	TRBV6-1	.	TRBJ1-1	TGTGCCAGCAGTACATCGGGACACCTGAACACTGAAGCTTTCTTT	CASSTSGHLNTEAFF
few	TRBV27	TRBD1	TRBJ1-6	TGTGCCAGCAGTTTCGGGACAGGATCTTTGAGGTATAATTCACCCCTCCACTTT	CASSFGTGSLRYNSPLHF
.	TRBV7-8	.	TRBJ2-3	TGTGCCAGCAGCTCGCACAGGGTTTATCGCACAGATACGCAGTATTTT	CASSSHRVYRTDTQYF
once	TRBV4-3	TRBD1	TRBJ1-5	TGCGCCAGCAGCCAAGACCGGGACAGACATCAGCCCCAGCATTTT	CASSQDRDRHQPQHF
.	TRBV4-3	.	TRBJ1-3	TGCGCCAGCAGCCAAGTTGGAGGGCTTGGAAACACCATATATTTT	CASSQVGGLGNTIYF
.	TRBV6-5	.	TRBJ2-1	TGTGCCAGCACCCGACCAGGTGGCAATGAGCAGTTCTTC	CASTRPGGNEQFF
.	TRBV2	.	TRBJ2-7	TGTGCCAGCAGCCCATTCCAGAACTACGAGCAGTACTTC	CASSPFQNYEQYF
once	TRBV5-4	.	TRBJ2-3	TGTGCCAGCAGCCTGCAGGGTACGCAGTATTTT	CASSLQGTQYF
.	TRBV5-4	.	TRBJ1-2	TGTGCCAGCAGCTCCGTCGGGGGCTACACCTTC	CASSSVGGYTF
.	TRBV13	TRBD1	TRBJ1-4	TGTGCCAGCAGCAAGGACAGGAGGATGGGAAAACTGTTTTTT	CASSKDRRMGKLFF
.	TRBV7-9	TRBD1	TRBJ2-3	TGTGCCAGCAGCCCACAGACAGGGGCCCGCACAGATACGCAGTATTTT	CASSPQTGARTDTQYF